This T cell receptor (beta chain) was identified in a study of Ad26.COV2.S vaccination and SARS-CoV-2 variants. Findings and limits, study-wide: A substantial breadth of spike-specific CD8+ and CD4+ T cell responses after vaccination has been reported. TCR breadth and depth estimates may have understated total T cell responses. Placebo recipients had lower spike-specific TCR breadth than vaccine recipients.

Produced via immunoSEQ multiplex PCR; TCRdb's table is partial and in-frame only. The repertoire includes more than 120,000 clones, roughly 88% of them detected once, and around 5% sits in the top ten. The V end lost 2 bases, the J end lost 9 bases, and 14 bases lay between the germline ends. CDR1 and CDR2 from the germline V gene are SEHNR and FQNEAQ (reference sequence). The CDR3 sequence is 15 residues long. In this sample, this clone turned up a few times. Its specificity is unknown. The input for sequencing was peripheral blood, taken after recovery from COVID-19. The sequence was collected from a human donor who had recovered from COVID-19. The chain combines TRBV7-9 with TRBJ1-6, with D uncertain. In DNA form, the CDR3 reads TGTGCCAGCAGCTTAACGAATGAGTTTGGTTCACCCCTCCACTTT. Translating it yields CASSLTNEFGSPLHF.